These T cell receptor beta chains were read from a single sample in a study of shared clonotypes between healthy human individuals. Clones were sequenced by immunoSEQ multiplex PCR, and TCRdb holds only the in-frame ones, with some missing. The sample carries 1.6 million or so clones, around 98.5% recorded once. The material sequenced was naive CD4+ T cells sorted from blood. These receptors came from a young man in good health. The CDR3 runs from the conserved cysteine through the conserved F or W. The D gene is left open where the match is weak.

cdr3_aa	v_call	j_call	d_call
CASSYRTGNQPQHF	TRBV6-5	TRBJ1-5	NA
CASSLATQETQYF	TRBV5-4	TRBJ2-5	NA
CASSKQDRSYYEQYF	TRBV7-8	TRBJ2-7	TRBD1
CASREHGRALDIQYF	TRBV13	TRBJ2-4	TRBD2
CATESRRGYEQYF	TRBV27	TRBJ2-7	NA
CASSLGQGAGGYTF	TRBV5-5	TRBJ1-2	TRBD1
CASTVMGGNTEAFF	TRBV9	TRBJ1-1	NA
CASSSGTSGLTDTQYF	TRBV5-1	TRBJ2-3	TRBD2
CASSKYQDTGELFF	TRBV19	TRBJ2-2	NA
CASSLDSGLSSYEQYF	TRBV5-4	TRBJ2-7	NA
CASSPRTGFWGEQFF	TRBV6-5	TRBJ2-1	TRBD1
CASSLERREQYF	TRBV7-8	TRBJ2-7	NA
CASSREIRETQYF	TRBV5-1	TRBJ2-5	NA
CALSEGGYGYTF	TRBV30	TRBJ1-2	NA
CASSFGRNELVHEQYF	TRBV11-2	TRBJ2-7	NA
CASNNRDEAFF	TRBV6-5	TRBJ1-1	NA
CSVGSSTDTQYF	TRBV29-1	TRBJ2-3	NA
CASSPLAASTDTQYF	TRBV18	TRBJ2-3	NA
CAWSVRRQLFSDTQYF	TRBV30	TRBJ2-3	NA
CASSPLADWGGELFF	TRBV6-1	TRBJ2-2	TRBD2
CASSLAHLTNTGELFF	TRBV13	TRBJ2-2	NA
CASSLDGTGQETQYF	TRBV5-1	TRBJ2-5	NA
CASGRIGQGRNTEAFF	TRBV19	TRBJ1-1	NA
CASSTGFMNTEAFF	TRBV6-1	TRBJ1-1	NA
CASSPRGRPGLAGGWDTQYF	TRBV7-3	TRBJ2-3	TRBD2